These T cell receptor beta chains were read from a single sample in a study of beta chain features in type 1 diabetes. The assay was immunoSEQ multiplex PCR, and TCRdb's table has in-frame clones only and misses some. The sample contains 900,000 or so clones, around a sixth of which appear only once. The material sequenced was naive CD4+ T cells from blood. Receptor source: a young woman in good health. The CDR3 runs from the conserved cysteine through the conserved F or W. A D gene is named only where the DNA matches it firmly. A clone size is listed for some rows: how often the clone was seen (once, few, many), or a class if it is expanded.

clone size: few
J gene: TRBJ2-1
V gene: TRBV7-2
D gene: TRBD2
CDR3 protein: CASSLTAGGPWHEQFF
CDR3 DNA: TGTGCCAGCAGCTTAACCGCGGGAGGCCCTTGGCATGAGCAGTTCTTC

clone size: .
J gene: TRBJ2-7
V gene: TRBV20-1
D gene: .
CDR3 protein: CSAHKYEQYF
CDR3 DNA: TGCAGTGCCCATAAATACGAGCAGTACTTC

clone size: few
J gene: TRBJ1-1
V gene: TRBV6-6
D gene: TRBD1
CDR3 protein: CAILPGQGRKAFF
CDR3 DNA: TGTGCCATCTTACCTGGACAGGGTCGGAAAGCTTTCTTT

clone size: .
J gene: TRBJ1-5
V gene: TRBV6-5
D gene: .
CDR3 protein: CATGVPGAQPQHF
CDR3 DNA: TGTGCCACCGGCGTCCCAGGGGCCCAGCCCCAGCATTTT

clone size: few
J gene: TRBJ1-2
V gene: TRBV10-3
D gene: .
CDR3 protein: CAISDLPSEGGYTF
CDR3 DNA: TGTGCCATCAGCGACTTACCGTCGGAGGGCGGCTACACCTTC

clone size: .
J gene: TRBJ2-3
V gene: TRBV5-4
D gene: .
CDR3 protein: CASSRDQSTDTQYF
CDR3 DNA: TGTGCCAGCAGCCGGGACCAAAGCACAGATACGCAGTATTTT

clone size: .
J gene: TRBJ1-1
V gene: TRBV9
D gene: TRBD1
CDR3 protein: CASSVMGGTENTEAFF
CDR3 DNA: TGTGCCAGCAGCGTAATGGGGGGGACAGAGAACACTGAAGCTTTCTTT

clone size: .
J gene: TRBJ1-3
V gene: TRBV7-2
D gene: TRBD1
CDR3 protein: CASSRDRENTIYF
CDR3 DNA: TGTGCCAGCAGTAGGGACAGGGAAAACACCATATATTTT

clone size: .
J gene: TRBJ2-7
V gene: TRBV27
D gene: .
CDR3 protein: CASIGWPGSEDSYEQYF
CDR3 DNA: TGTGCCAGCATCGGGTGGCCGGGGAGTGAAGACTCCTACGAGCAGTACTTC

clone size: .
J gene: TRBJ2-1
V gene: TRBV9
D gene: TRBD2
CDR3 protein: CASSVVSSGSRYNEQFF
CDR3 DNA: TGTGCCAGCAGCGTAGTGTCTAGCGGGAGTCGGTACAATGAGCAGTTCTTC

clone size: few
J gene: TRBJ2-7
V gene: TRBV5-4
D gene: .
CDR3 protein: CASSFWGLEQYF
CDR3 DNA: TGTGCCAGCAGCTTCTGGGGACTCGAGCAGTACTTC

clone size: .
J gene: TRBJ1-1
V gene: TRBV18
D gene: .
CDR3 protein: CATRRTIDEAFF
CDR3 DNA: TGTGCCACCCGCCGCACCATAGATGAAGCTTTCTTT

clone size: .
J gene: TRBJ2-3
V gene: TRBV7-2
D gene: TRBD1
CDR3 protein: CASSLFGQGTDTQYF
CDR3 DNA: TGTGCCAGCAGCTTGTTCGGACAGGGCACAGATACGCAGTATTTT

clone size: few
J gene: TRBJ2-5
V gene: TRBV9
D gene: TRBD2
CDR3 protein: CASSVVPYSGDQYF
CDR3 DNA: TGTGCCAGCAGCGTAGTTCCGTATAGCGGGGACCAGTACTTC

clone size: few
J gene: TRBJ1-2
V gene: TRBV28
D gene: .
CDR3 protein: CASSKQENYGYTF
CDR3 DNA: TGTGCCAGCAGTAAACAGGAGAACTATGGCTACACCTTC

clone size: .
J gene: TRBJ1-1
V gene: TRBV18
D gene: .
CDR3 protein: CASSPFSTGAEAFF
CDR3 DNA: TGTGCCAGCTCACCTTTTTCGACAGGCGCTGAAGCTTTCTTT

clone size: .
J gene: TRBJ2-5
V gene: TRBV4-3
D gene: .
CDR3 protein: CASSQNGGGLETQYF
CDR3 DNA: TGCGCCAGCAGCCAGAATGGGGGGGGGCTGGAGACCCAGTACTTC

clone size: .
J gene: TRBJ1-1
V gene: TRBV7-2
D gene: .
CDR3 protein: CASSARGNTEAFF
CDR3 DNA: TGTGCCAGCAGCGCGAGGGGGAACACTGAAGCTTTCTTT

clone size: few
J gene: TRBJ2-7
V gene: TRBV18
D gene: .
CDR3 protein: CASSPGVDYEQYF
CDR3 DNA: TGTGCCAGCTCACCAGGGGTCGACTACGAGCAGTACTTC

clone size: few
J gene: TRBJ2-3
V gene: TRBV7-2
D gene: TRBD2
CDR3 protein: CASSPRWRVGGDTQYF
CDR3 DNA: TGTGCCAGCAGCCCTAGGTGGCGGGTCGGGGGGGATACGCAGTATTTT

clone size: .
J gene: TRBJ2-5
V gene: TRBV7-2
D gene: .
CDR3 protein: CASSAGGGEETQYF
CDR3 DNA: TGTGCCAGCAGCGCCGGGGGCGGGGAAGAGACCCAGTACTTC

clone size: many
J gene: TRBJ2-1
V gene: TRBV12-5
D gene: TRBD2
CDR3 protein: CASGLAGGPDEQFF
CDR3 DNA: TGTGCTAGTGGTTTAGCGGGAGGGCCTGATGAGCAGTTCTTC

clone size: .
J gene: TRBJ2-1
V gene: TRBV6-6
D gene: .
CDR3 protein: CASSYSVYNEQFF
CDR3 DNA: TGTGCCAGCAGTTACTCAGTTTACAATGAGCAGTTCTTC

clone size: few
J gene: TRBJ2-7
V gene: TRBV5-6
D gene: .
CDR3 protein: CASSLRVSEQYF
CDR3 DNA: TGTGCCAGCAGCTTGAGAGTGAGCGAGCAGTACTTC

clone size: .
J gene: TRBJ2-1
V gene: TRBV4-3
D gene: TRBD2
CDR3 protein: CASSSRAGGYNEQFF
CDR3 DNA: TGCGCCAGCAGCTCAAGAGCGGGAGGTTACAATGAGCAGTTCTTC

clone size: .
J gene: TRBJ2-5
V gene: TRBV11-2
D gene: TRBD2
CDR3 protein: CASSLVWGGQETQYF
CDR3 DNA: TGTGCCAGCAGCTTAGTTTGGGGGGGTCAAGAGACCCAGTACTTC

clone size: .
J gene: TRBJ1-1
V gene: TRBV29-1
D gene: .
CDR3 protein: CSVDGVNAEAFF
CDR3 DNA: TGCAGCGTTGATGGTGTTAACGCTGAAGCTTTCTTT

clone size: .
J gene: TRBJ2-2
V gene: TRBV7-3
D gene: TRBD2
CDR3 protein: CASSATGTSGGELFF
CDR3 DNA: TGTGCCAGCAGCGCGACCGGGACTAGCGGCGGGGAGCTGTTTTTT

clone size: .
J gene: TRBJ2-3
V gene: TRBV7-8
D gene: TRBD2
CDR3 protein: CASSLESSGRALYF
CDR3 DNA: TGTGCCAGCAGCTTAGAGTCTAGCGGGAGGGCCCTCTATTTT

clone size: .
J gene: TRBJ2-7
V gene: TRBV5-6
D gene: TRBD1
CDR3 protein: CASSSIWRTGDEQYF
CDR3 DNA: TGTGCCAGCAGCTCCATTTGGCGGACAGGGGACGAGCAGTACTTC

clone size: few
J gene: TRBJ1-1
V gene: TRBV7-2
D gene: TRBD1
CDR3 protein: CASSPGTAASTEAFF
CDR3 DNA: TGTGCCAGCAGCCCCGGGACAGCGGCCTCCACTGAAGCTTTCTTT

clone size: few
J gene: TRBJ1-5
V gene: TRBV2
D gene: .
CDR3 protein: CASSFGQWDQPQHF
CDR3 DNA: TGTGCCAGCAGTTTTGGACAGTGGGATCAGCCCCAGCATTTT

clone size: few
J gene: TRBJ2-1
V gene: TRBV6-1
D gene: .
CDR3 protein: CASNRMSGNEQFF
CDR3 DNA: TGTGCCAGCAACCGGATGAGCGGGAATGAGCAGTTCTTC

clone size: few
J gene: TRBJ2-2
V gene: TRBV2
D gene: .
CDR3 protein: CASSEFGELFF
CDR3 DNA: TGTGCCAGCAGTGAATTCGGGGAGCTGTTTTTT

clone size: few
J gene: TRBJ1-1
V gene: TRBV29-1
D gene: TRBD1
CDR3 protein: CSVTGPTVMNTEAFF
CDR3 DNA: TGCAGCGTGACAGGGCCTACAGTTATGAACACTGAAGCTTTCTTT

clone size: few
J gene: TRBJ1-2
V gene: TRBV19
D gene: TRBD1
CDR3 protein: CASSRGGSPGGYTF
CDR3 DNA: TGTGCCAGTAGTCGAGGGGGCTCCCCCGGCGGCTACACCTTC

clone size: few
J gene: TRBJ2-1
V gene: TRBV9
D gene: TRBD1
CDR3 protein: CASSVSIGTGYNEQFF
CDR3 DNA: TGTGCCAGCAGCGTGTCTATAGGGACAGGATACAATGAGCAGTTCTTC

clone size: .
J gene: TRBJ1-1
V gene: TRBV11-2
D gene: .
CDR3 protein: CASSSQGMNTEAFF
CDR3 DNA: TGTGCCAGCAGCTCACAGGGAATGAACACTGAAGCTTTCTTT

clone size: .
J gene: TRBJ2-1
V gene: TRBV5-1
D gene: TRBD2
CDR3 protein: CASSYPRAGGDNEQFF
CDR3 DNA: TGCGCCAGCAGCTACCCTAGAGCGGGAGGTGACAATGAGCAGTTCTTC

clone size: .
J gene: TRBJ2-2
V gene: TRBV6-5
D gene: .
CDR3 protein: CASSSDSGELFF
CDR3 DNA: TGTGCCAGCAGTTCCGACAGCGGGGAGCTGTTTTTT

clone size: .
J gene: TRBJ2-7
V gene: TRBV5-4
D gene: .
CDR3 protein: CASSLADRSYEQYF
CDR3 DNA: TGTGCCAGCAGCTTGGCCGATCGATCCTACGAGCAGTACTTC

clone size: few
J gene: TRBJ2-7
V gene: TRBV27
D gene: .
CDR3 protein: CASSRTRPGRSEQYF
CDR3 DNA: TGTGCCAGCTCCCGAACTCGGCCCGGCAGGAGCGAGCAGTACTTC

clone size: .
J gene: TRBJ1-1
V gene: TRBV6-5
D gene: TRBD1
CDR3 protein: CASSYGDREVTEAFF
CDR3 DNA: TGTGCCAGCAGTTACGGTGACAGGGAGGTCACTGAAGCTTTCTTT

clone size: .
J gene: TRBJ1-2
V gene: TRBV10-3
D gene: TRBD1
CDR3 protein: CAISRTGKNYGYTF
CDR3 DNA: TGTGCCATCAGCCGGACAGGGAAGAACTATGGCTACACCTTC

clone size: .
J gene: TRBJ2-7
V gene: TRBV29-1
D gene: TRBD1
CDR3 protein: CSVAPGTDFYEQYF
CDR3 DNA: TGCAGCGTTGCCCCCGGGACAGATTTCTACGAGCAGTACTTC

clone size: .
J gene: TRBJ2-7
V gene: TRBV4-2
D gene: .
CDR3 protein: CASSQEYVTREQYF
CDR3 DNA: TGTGCCAGCAGCCAAGAATACGTCACGAGGGAGCAGTACTTC

clone size: .
J gene: TRBJ1-5
V gene: TRBV25-1
D gene: .
CDR3 protein: CASSEAGRPNQPQHF
CDR3 DNA: TGTGCCAGCAGTGAGGCAGGCCGGCCCAATCAGCCCCAGCATTTT

clone size: few
J gene: TRBJ2-5
V gene: TRBV2
D gene: .
CDR3 protein: CASMGAAPRQETQYF
CDR3 DNA: TGTGCCAGCATGGGAGCGGCCCCGCGGCAAGAGACCCAGTACTTC

clone size: .
J gene: TRBJ2-7
V gene: TRBV9
D gene: TRBD2
CDR3 protein: CASSAKPGTSRYEQYF
CDR3 DNA: TGTGCCAGCAGCGCCAAACCCGGGACTAGTAGATACGAGCAGTACTTC

clone size: few
J gene: TRBJ1-1
V gene: TRBV29-1
D gene: TRBD1
CDR3 protein: CSAGQGNPNTEAFF
CDR3 DNA: TGCAGCGCGGGACAGGGTAATCCGAACACTGAAGCTTTCTTT

clone size: few
J gene: TRBJ2-3
V gene: TRBV21-1
D gene: .
CDR3 protein: CASTKGDPRTDTQYF
CDR3 DNA: TGTGCCAGCACGAAGGGGGACCCCCGGACAGATACGCAGTATTTT

clone size: few
J gene: TRBJ2-7
V gene: TRBV9
D gene: .
CDR3 protein: CASSVRGDRAYEQYF
CDR3 DNA: TGTGCCAGCAGCGTGAGGGGAGACAGAGCCTACGAGCAGTACTTC

clone size: .
J gene: TRBJ2-3
V gene: TRBV18
D gene: TRBD2
CDR3 protein: CASSPPGTSVDTQYF
CDR3 DNA: TGTGCCAGCTCACCCCCCGGGACTAGCGTAGATACGCAGTATTTT

clone size: .
J gene: TRBJ1-5
V gene: TRBV19
D gene: .
CDR3 protein: CASIGGRNQPQHF
CDR3 DNA: TGTGCCAGTATTGGCGGGCGGAATCAGCCCCAGCATTTT

clone size: once
J gene: TRBJ2-4
V gene: TRBV7-2
D gene: .
CDR3 protein: CASSFGGANIQYF
CDR3 DNA: TGTGCCAGCAGCTTCGGGGGAGCGAACATTCAGTACTTC

clone size: .
J gene: TRBJ2-5
V gene: TRBV5-1
D gene: TRBD1
CDR3 protein: CASSSYHTGGETQYF
CDR3 DNA: TGCGCCAGCAGCTCGTATCACACAGGGGGAGAGACCCAGTACTTC

clone size: .
J gene: TRBJ2-2
V gene: TRBV2
D gene: .
CDR3 protein: CASSEQSTGELFF
CDR3 DNA: TGTGCCAGCAGTGAACAGTCCACCGGGGAGCTGTTTTTT

clone size: .
J gene: TRBJ2-3
V gene: TRBV9
D gene: .
CDR3 protein: CASSVAPIRGADTKYF
CDR3 DNA: TGTGCCAGCAGCGTAGCACCGATTAGGGGCGCAGATACGAAGTATTTT

clone size: .
J gene: TRBJ2-2
V gene: TRBV18
D gene: .
CDR3 protein: CASSQAIVGSLTGELFF
CDR3 DNA: TGTGCCAGCTCACAAGCAATTGTGGGAAGTCTCACCGGGGAGCTGTTTTTT

clone size: few
J gene: TRBJ2-2
V gene: TRBV7-9
D gene: TRBD2
CDR3 protein: CASSLAFMAGDTGELFF
CDR3 DNA: TGTGCCAGCAGCTTAGCTTTCATGGCGGGAGACACCGGGGAGCTGTTTTTT